One and the same sample provided the 8 T cell receptor beta chains below, sequenced in a study of technical replicates of blood from a handful of donors. The protocol was immunoSEQ multiplex PCR, while the TCRdb copy is restricted to in-frame clones and leaves out a portion. The repertoire holds 45,000 to 65,000 clones, with around 94% as singletons. Sample: T cells isolated from PBMCs. These receptors were taken from a human donor in good health.

The chain is built from TRBV9 and TRBJ2-1, with 8 bases lining up with TRBD2. The CDR3 contains 16 residues. Germline-derived CDR1 and CDR2 are SGDLS and YYNGEE. V trimming: 2 bases; J trimming: 8 bases; junction bases outside the gene matches: 12. This CDR3 reads CASSVWAGGQLYEQFF. The CDR3 nucleotides read TGTGCCAGCAGCGTTTGGGCGGGAGGCCAACTGTATGAGCAGTTCTTC.

This rearrangement joins TRBV28 to TRBJ2-5; the match to TRBD2 covers 8 bases. The V segment lost 2 bases and the J segment 4 bases; nucleotides outside the gene matches: 6. The CDR3 runs 15 residues. Germline assignment: CDR1 MDHEN and CDR2 SYDVKM. The CDR3, as DNA: TGTGCCAGCAGTTTAGGAGTCCTAGCGGGAGAGACCCAGTACTTC. Translation gives CASSLGVLAGETQYF.

The chain employs TRBV7-2 and TRBJ2-6; D is undetermined. V shed 3 bases and J shed 0 bases, with 6 bases lying between them. CDR1 and CDR2 from the germline V gene are SGHTA and FQGNSA. The CDR3 consists of 15 residues. The CDR3 DNA reads as TGTGCCAGCAGCTTCCGGAGCTCTGGGGCCAACGTCCTGACTTTC. Translated, it gives CASSFRSSGANVLTF.

This clone was found once. V usage is TRBV7-6 and J usage is TRBJ2-7, with 10 bases aligning to TRBD2. The V and J ends lost 5 bases and 5 bases, in that order; junction bases with no gene match: 6. The CDR3 length is 14 residues. Germline V lookup: CDR1 SGHVS, CDR2 FNYEAQ. CDR3 protein: CASSPSGGVDEQYF. CDR3 nucleotides: TGTGCCAGCAGCCCGAGCGGGGGGGTCGACGAGCAGTACTTC.

This clone was seen once. This chain uses TRBV5-4 with TRBJ2-7; weak D call: TRBD1 (6 bases). V dropped 5 bases and J dropped 2 bases, with 14 bases sitting between them. Germline V gene sequence: CDR1 SGHNT, CDR2 YYREEE (reference sequence). CDR3 length: 14 residues. The CDR3 spells CASRIDRSAYEQYF. CDR3 bases: TGTGCCAGCAGAATCGACAGGTCCGCCTACGAGCAGTACTTC.

The rearrangement links TRBV11-2 to TRBJ2-5, with 7 bases aligning to TRBD2. V shed 5 bases and J 4 bases; nucleotides not matched to a gene: 4. Germline V gene data show CDR1 as SGHAT and CDR2 as FQNNGV. The CDR3 sequence is 13 residues long. The CDR3 here is CASSTAGAETQYF. CDR3 in DNA: TGTGCCAGCAGCACCGCGGGAGCAGAGACCCAGTACTTC.

Turning to this clone: This sample includes further DNA sequences coding for the same CDR3. The chain has TRBV5-1 and TRBJ2-7; 9 nucleotides match TRBD1. The germline V gene encodes CDR1 SGHRS and CDR2 YFSETQ. V lost 3 bases, J lost 3 bases, and 1 base stayed unmatched. This CDR3 is built from 13 residues. CDR3 DNA sequence: TGCGCCAGCAGCTCGGGACAGGGCTACGAGCAGTACTTC. Translation: CASSSGQGYEQYF.

This chain connects TRBV10-3 to TRBJ2-1, with D perhaps TRBD2 (6 bases). The CDR3 length is 12 residues. CDR1 and CDR2 (germline): ENHRY, SYGVKD. V was clipped by 3 bases and J by 10 bases, with 10 bases between them. This CDR3 reads CAISDRGVEQFF. Here the CDR3 DNA reads TGTGCCATCAGTGACCGCGGGGTCGAGCAGTTCTTC.